This TCR beta chain was observed in a study of shared clonotypes between healthy human individuals. This CDR3 is 13 amino acids long. With 4 bases removed from V and 6 bases from J, the gap between germline ends came to 9 bases. The V gene's germline CDR1 is MGHRA and CDR2 YSYEKL. Only one count was recorded for this clone. In the naive CD8 group, cells lacked CD45RO and were positively selected for CCR7, so terminally differentiated effector memory CD45RA+ cells were left out. The data were produced by immunoSEQ multiplex PCR, yet TCRdb's version contains in-frame clones alone and is incomplete. The sample holds some 2 million clones, about 95% seen once.

Sequenced sample: naive CD8+ T cells sorted from blood. The source of this sequence is a man younger than 35 in good health. The chain recombines TRBV4-1 with TRBJ2-2; D call uncertain. The CDR3: CASSRIGSGELFF. Here the CDR3 DNA reads TGCGCCAGCAGCCGGATCGGATCCGGGGAGCTGTTTTTT.